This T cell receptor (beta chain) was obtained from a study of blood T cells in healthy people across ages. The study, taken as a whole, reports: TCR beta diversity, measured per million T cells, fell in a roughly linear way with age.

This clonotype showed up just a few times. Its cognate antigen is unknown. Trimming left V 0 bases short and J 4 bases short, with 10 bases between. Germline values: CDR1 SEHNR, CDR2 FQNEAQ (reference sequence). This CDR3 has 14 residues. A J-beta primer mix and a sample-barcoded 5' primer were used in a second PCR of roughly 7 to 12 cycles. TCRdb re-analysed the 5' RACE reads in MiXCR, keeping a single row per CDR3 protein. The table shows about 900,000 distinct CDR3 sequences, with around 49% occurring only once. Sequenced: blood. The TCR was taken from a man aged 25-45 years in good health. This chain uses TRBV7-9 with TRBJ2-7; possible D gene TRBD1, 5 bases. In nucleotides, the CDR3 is TGTGCCAGCAGCTTAGCGGGGCAGGCTTACGAGCAGTACTTC. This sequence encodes CASSLAGQAYEQYF.